The entry below describes one T cell receptor beta chain. No antigen is known for it. The data originate from a study of siplizumab effects on memory and regulatory T cells. It was at 37°C and for under 7 days that the mixed lymphocyte reaction cells were cocultured. CDR1 is WSHSY and CDR2 is SAAADI in the germline V gene. V gave up 0 bases and J gave up 0 bases, with 15 bases separating them. There are 18 residues in the CDR3. Here immunoSEQ multiplex PCR was the method, and the copy in TCRdb shows in-frame clones only, minus some. In the table there are fewer than 11,000 clones, more than 35% of which are singletons.

V is TRBV10-2 and J is TRBJ1-3; D perhaps matches TRBD1 (6 bases). Sample: CFSE-low (dividing) CD8+ T cells sorted from an allogeneic mixed lymphocyte reaction. The clonotype was recovered from a human donor in good health; the cells came from an allogeneic mixed lymphocyte reaction. CDR3 sequence (DNA): TGCGCCAGCAGTGAGTCAGCTTCCGGGGGCCGCTCTGGAAACACCATATATTTT. Translating gives CASSESASGGRSGNTIYF.